The TCR beta chain under discussion was sequenced for a study of cytomegalovirus exposure and HLA in healthy donors (dated by TCRdb to about 2017). Describing the broader study: An earlier analysis of roughly 610 of the donors reported about 260 Gb of sequence data and 95 million to 130 million unique TCR beta sequences obtained from 180 million or so T cells. The study combined high-throughput TCR immunosequencing, statistical association of individual TCRs with disease status, and machine learning to predict cytomegalovirus infection status. In the later analysis, no new phenotypic data were used to find candidate immune exposures; instead, reliance was placed on TCR beta sequences and their occurrence across donors. A handful of DR-DQ haplotypes were handled as single units for association and clustering because linkage in the cohort was strong. Every discovery cohort repertoire had been produced on one sequencing platform. An early release that covered roughly 600 HLA-typed donors contained around 330 gigabases of sequencing data and 70 million to 100 million unique TCR sequences. Besides the first cohort of 500 to 700 subjects, a separate validation cohort made up of 120 different subjects was used. In a later genetic analysis, genome-wide SNP genotypes for about three fifths of the roughly 670 donors were used, and that subset was treated as a discovery cohort. An earlier analysis of some 500 of the donors applied high-throughput TCR beta sequencing to assess whether each TCR beta V gene segment acted as functional or pseudogenic. HLA typing included class I and class II loci at four-digit resolution. In a later analysis, previously published TCR beta repertoires from 500 to 750 donors were re-analyzed and high-resolution HLA genotyping was added so that TCR occurrence patterns could be studied. The study aimed to test whether signatures of past pathogen exposure could be identified by cataloging public T cell receptors. The study used immunosequencing to profile the T cell repertoires of approximately 650 subjects and linked those repertoires to cytomegalovirus serostatus. Across about 380 genotyped donors of the cohort, an average of approximately 200,000 unique TCR beta nucleotide sequences per donor were sequenced, and roughly 20% of those sequences were non-productive. Donor age, sex, ethnicity and CMV serostatus were compiled together with the repertoire data. The number of typed donors differed by locus: about 620-640 for A, B, C, DRB1 and DQB1; 500 to 550 for DQA1; approximately 610 for DPA1; and around 470 for DPB1. Among the roughly 380 genotyped donors, approximately 82% belonged to the genetic ancestry cluster associated with self-reported Caucasian donors. What the authors observed across the whole study: In a later analysis, HLA-associated TCR beta chains showed more clonal expansion and lower generation probabilities than non-associated chains that were equally common. In a later analysis, most CMV-associated TCR beta chains were found to appear HLA-restricted, with HLA associations seemingly driven largely by CMV exposure. A later analysis reported that several top co-occurrence clusters appeared linked to parvovirus B19, influenza, CMV and Epstein-Barr virus. In vitro tests confirmed that three of the cytomegalovirus-associated TCR beta chains recognize cytomegalovirus antigens. It was suggested by the authors that the approach could potentially be generalized to other disease states and immunological phenotypes. Cytomegalovirus status was reported to be diagnosed by the classifier with high specificity and sensitivity in both the original and validation cohorts. Compared with the approximately 710-donor mean, donors in an Asian-associated ancestry cluster had fewer N-insertions in productive TCRs, according to a later genetic analysis. When HLA alleles, especially DR and DQ, strongly co-occurred, TCR associations were difficult to assign to individual alleles. Because HLA typing was unavailable for some donors at each locus, only the typed subset was used in association tests. Only TCR beta chains were sequenced in this cohort, and the absence of alpha or paired-chain data limited detectable features. For the cohort, immune exposure information was limited to CMV serostatus. In the study, some 160 TCR beta chains were listed as associated with cytomegalovirus. The earlier analysis of 587 of the donors excluded around 17 rarely observed V segments, including chromosome 9 orphons, because counts were too low. A further reported finding was that TCR beta sequences accurately predicted the HLA-A and HLA-B alleles for most subjects in the first cohort. According to a later analysis, TCR association rates differed among HLA loci, with DRB1 alleles showing the most associated TCRs and HLA-C alleles showing the fewest. In a later genetic analysis, a missense DCLRE1C variant was associated with V-gene and J-gene trimming of TCR beta chains, and the association was replicated in an independent cohort. The 87-base-pair reads could not distinguish some IMGT-functional V segments, including TRBV6-2 and TRBV6-3, so those segments were excluded. Linkage disequilibrium might explain the correlated functional status among segregating V segments, but an unknown experimental factor could not be excluded. Specific HLA alleles were associated with roughly 17,000 TCR beta sequences at a false discovery rate of 0.05 in a later analysis. The presence/absence analyses assumed that sequencing depth was roughly uniform across donors, and that assumption may not be true. An earlier analysis of around 500 of the donors showed that most TCR beta V segments appeared in productive rearrangements either about 90% or about 30% of the time, which broadly matched IMGT annotations. A cluster of highly shared sequence variants was judged likely to represent a technical artifact of the sequencing pipeline. Most TCR sequences were seen in very few donors, while some public TCRs were found in many individuals.

This clone has a handful of counts. Its antigen specificity is not known. Per-base qualities were not stored, and no clone one base away is much larger. The cohort comprised around 690 healthy bone marrow donors. At the time of sampling, every cohort member was nominally healthy, though immune exposures that went unrecorded were likely present. Of the 670 or so cohort members, 250 to 300 had positive CMV serostatus and 350 to 450 had negative CMV serostatus, and CMV serostatus was not recorded for the donor. A peripheral blood sample was collected from each donor, and TCR beta sequencing was performed on peripheral blood mononuclear cells. Genomic DNA was extracted from the blood cell samples with the Qiagen DNeasy Blood Extraction Kit. V is trimmed back by 2 bases and J by 6 bases, and the junction contains 3 bases that no gene match accounts for. The cysteine opens and the phenylalanine closes a CDR3 of 14 amino acids. Only the CDR3 DNA stays, 42 bases, in frame from base 1. Via the germline V gene, CDR1 is SGHDT and CDR2 YYEEEE.

The library was made by the immunoSEQ multiplex PCR assay. For the multiplex PCR, a mixture combining 60 forward primers for TCR Vbeta segments and 13 reverse primers for TCR Jbeta segments was used. Amplification of the CDR3 region of rearranged TCR beta genes was performed with a multiplex PCR assay on genomic DNA. Amplified TCR beta libraries were sequenced as 87-base-pair reads on the Illumina HiSeq System. Processing in the source paper ran as follows. Across the 500 to 750 repertoires, a later analysis counted approximately 75 million unique TCR beta chains, 9 million to 14 million of which were shared by at least two donors. Raw reads were error-corrected and collapsed into unique sequences by a nearest-neighbor algorithm in which closely related sequences were merged to remove PCR and sequencing errors. Alignment of CDR3 sequences to IMGT reference sequences was used to assign V, D and J gene segments. Each retained sequence needed at least a six-nucleotide match to both a V gene segment and a J gene segment. A rearrangement was called productive if the CDR3 had no stop codons and remained in frame with V and J, and every other rearrangement was called non-productive. CDR3 was defined by IMGT convention, running from the second conserved V-encoded cysteine to the conserved J-encoded phenylalanine. In an earlier analysis of approximately 590 of the donors, sequences lacking an unambiguous match to a single V gene segment were excluded. An earlier analysis of a few hundred of the donors called V segments functional above 56.7% productive rearrangements and segregating when the between-donor standard deviation exceeded 5%. A statistical classification framework was built to diagnose cytomegalovirus status from the catalog of TCR beta chain sequences. V and J gene assignment, in a later analysis, came from comparing TCR nucleotide sequences with IMGT/GENE-DB human TR gene sequences. A later analysis assigned CDR3 sequences and most-parsimonious VDJ recombination scenarios with the TCRdist pipeline. In a later analysis, each TCR beta chain was defined by its CDR3 amino acid sequence together with its V-gene family, and reads lacking a unique V-gene family were excluded. As a way to deal with suspected cross-contamination and a sequencing artifact, a later analysis dropped under 600 nucleotide sequences that were highly shared and had low generation probability. In a later analysis, a clonal expansion index was calculated for each public chain from normalized within-repertoire ranks of inferred template counts. In a later analysis, generation probabilities were computed using a VDJ recombination model fitted to out-of-frame rearrangements, and the results were checked against IGoR. A later analysis scored TCR-TCR, TCR-HLA and TCR-CMV co-occurrence with hypergeometric tests, applying a repertoire-size bias correction to TCR pairs. A later analysis estimated false discovery rates by permuting HLA or CMV assignments 20 times. In a later analysis, co-occurring TCRs were grouped with DBSCAN, and TCRdist sequence similarity was added when clustering was performed within HLA-allele-positive subsets. Repertoires with fewer than 30,000 or more than 120,000 public chains were left out of co-occurrence clustering, as were about five repertoires with anomalous nucleotide sharing. Here the immuneACCESS table is served through TCRdb, limited to in-frame sequences with V and J called. Missing clones are a known gap in these copies; in checked studies unresolved V genes cover under half, and the rest lacks a known reason. V and J calls and clone size follow that table, whereas D and trimming were derived from the DNA. In this sample the table shows around 94,000 clones, roughly 86% of which occur a single time. The ten largest make up about a tenth of the sample.

The chain is assembled from TRBV5-6 and TRBJ2-3, with 10 bases matching TRBD2. Specimen: PBMCs. This clonotype was obtained from a human donor in good health. CDR3 region: CASSFSGRSDTQYF. The DNA sequence follows: TGTGCCAGCAGCTTTAGCGGGAGGTCTGATACGCAGTATTTT. Full variable domain (CDR3 extended with the reference TRBV5-6 and TRBJ2-3 proteins): DAGVTQSPTHLIKTRGQQVTLRCSPKSGHDTVSWYQQALGQGPQFIFQYYEEEERQRGNFPDRFSGHQFPNYSSELNVNALLLGDSALYLCASSFSGRSDTQYFGPGTRLTVL.